This is a list of T cell receptor beta chains from one sample in a study of shared T cell receptors in the human thymus. The protocol was immunoSEQ multiplex PCR, while the TCRdb copy is restricted to in-frame clones and leaves out a portion. The table includes 500,000 to 850,000 clones, more than 70% detected once. These data are also associated with another study on human thymus T cells.

Input material: thymocytes. The origin of the receptors is a boy under two years old with a congenital heart defect. CDR3s include the opening cysteine and the closing phenylalanine or tryptophan. A D gene is named only where the DNA matches it firmly. The size of a clone is reported for some rows only, either as once, few or many, or as a class for expanded clones.

clone size: .; V gene: TRBV2; D gene: .; J gene: TRBJ1-6; CDR3 DNA: TGTGCCAGCAGCGAATCCGGGACATACAATTCACCCCTCCACTTT; CDR3 protein: CASSESGTYNSPLHF
clone size: .; V gene: TRBV27; D gene: .; J gene: TRBJ1-4; CDR3 DNA: TGTGCCAGCAGTTGCGGGGGAGGGGAAAAACTGTTTTTT; CDR3 protein: CASSCGGGEKLFF
clone size: .; V gene: TRBV2; D gene: .; J gene: TRBJ2-1; CDR3 DNA: TGTGCCAGCAGTGACTATGCTCCCGGGAACTACAATGAGCAGTTCTTC; CDR3 protein: CASSDYAPGNYNEQFF
clone size: .; V gene: TRBV5-1; D gene: TRBD2; J gene: TRBJ2-5; CDR3 DNA: TGCGCCAGCTTGGGTGGGGCTAGCGGGGAAGGAGAGACCCAGTACTTC; CDR3 protein: CASLGGASGEGETQYF
clone size: .; V gene: TRBV7-6; D gene: .; J gene: TRBJ2-5; CDR3 DNA: TGTGCCAGCAGGCCCCGGGGGAGCCAAGAGACCCAGTACTTC; CDR3 protein: CASRPRGSQETQYF
clone size: .; V gene: TRBV10-1; D gene: .; J gene: TRBJ2-1; CDR3 DNA: TGCGCCAGCAGGGCCAGAGGGCCCGACTCCTACAATGAGCAGTTCTTC; CDR3 protein: CASRARGPDSYNEQFF
clone size: .; V gene: TRBV29-1; D gene: .; J gene: TRBJ1-1; CDR3 DNA: TGCAGCGTTGCAAAGAACACTGAAGCTTTCTTT; CDR3 protein: CSVAKNTEAFF
clone size: .; V gene: TRBV27; D gene: .; J gene: TRBJ1-4; CDR3 DNA: TGTGCCAGCAGTTTAAGAGGGAGTAATGAAAAACTGTTTTTT; CDR3 protein: CASSLRGSNEKLFF
clone size: .; V gene: TRBV9; D gene: .; J gene: TRBJ2-3; CDR3 DNA: TGTGCCAGCAGCGCCGGGGATACGCAGTATTTT; CDR3 protein: CASSAGDTQYF
clone size: once; V gene: TRBV5-1; D gene: .; J gene: TRBJ2-1; CDR3 DNA: TGCGCCAGCAGCTTGGCCAAGGGGGACCCCTACAATGAGCAGTTCTTC; CDR3 protein: CASSLAKGDPYNEQFF
clone size: .; V gene: TRBV11-2; D gene: TRBD1; J gene: TRBJ2-2; CDR3 DNA: TGTGCCAGCAGCTTAAGACAGGGCGGGAACACCGGGGAGCTGTTTTTT; CDR3 protein: CASSLRQGGNTGELFF
clone size: .; V gene: TRBV29-1; D gene: .; J gene: TRBJ2-5; CDR3 DNA: TGCAGCGTTGAAGATTCATTTCGGGGGGAGACCCAGTACTTC; CDR3 protein: CSVEDSFRGETQYF
clone size: .; V gene: TRBV9; D gene: .; J gene: TRBJ1-2; CDR3 DNA: TGTGCCAGCAGCACGCGGACAGCCAGCTATGGCTACACCTTC; CDR3 protein: CASSTRTASYGYTF
clone size: .; V gene: TRBV28; D gene: .; J gene: TRBJ1-5; CDR3 DNA: TGTGCCAGCAGGCCCCCGCCTGGGAGGGCTAGTAATCAGCCCCAGCATTTT; CDR3 protein: CASRPPPGRASNQPQHF
clone size: .; V gene: TRBV5-4; D gene: TRBD1; J gene: TRBJ1-1; CDR3 DNA: TGTGCCAGCAGCTTATCACCTGGGACAGGGGGACCTGAAGCTTTCTTT; CDR3 protein: CASSLSPGTGGPEAFF
clone size: .; V gene: TRBV11-2; D gene: .; J gene: TRBJ2-3; CDR3 DNA: TGTGCCAGCAGCTTACGGGGAATTCACAGCACAGATACGCAGTATTTT; CDR3 protein: CASSLRGIHSTDTQYF
clone size: few; V gene: TRBV7-2; D gene: TRBD1; J gene: TRBJ1-2; CDR3 DNA: TGTGCCAGCAGCTTAGAACAGGGGCATGGCTACACCTTC; CDR3 protein: CASSLEQGHGYTF
clone size: .; V gene: TRBV6-1; D gene: TRBD1; J gene: TRBJ1-2; CDR3 DNA: TGTGCCAGCAGTGAAGGCGGTTTTGACAGGGTGGGACATGGCTACACCTTC; CDR3 protein: CASSEGGFDRVGHGYTF
clone size: .; V gene: TRBV6-6; D gene: .; J gene: TRBJ1-1; CDR3 DNA: TGTGCCAGCAGTTGCAACGGGAGTTGGAACACTGAAGCTTTCTTT; CDR3 protein: CASSCNGSWNTEAFF
clone size: .; V gene: TRBV5-1; D gene: TRBD2; J gene: TRBJ2-1; CDR3 DNA: TGCGCCAGCAGCTCATTAGCGGGGGGCCCTCACAATGAGCAGTTCTTC; CDR3 protein: CASSSLAGGPHNEQFF
clone size: .; V gene: TRBV28; D gene: .; J gene: TRBJ1-6; CDR3 DNA: TGTGCCAGCAGTCTGACAAGACGGGGTAATTCACCCCTCCACTTT; CDR3 protein: CASSLTRRGNSPLHF
clone size: .; V gene: TRBV11-3; D gene: .; J gene: TRBJ1-3; CDR3 DNA: TGTGCCAGCAGCTTACAGGGGACTGGAAACACCATATATTTT; CDR3 protein: CASSLQGTGNTIYF
clone size: .; V gene: TRBV28; D gene: TRBD2; J gene: TRBJ2-1; CDR3 DNA: TGTGCCAGCAGTTCTCAGCGGGGGGGCAACGATGAGCAGTTCTTC; CDR3 protein: CASSSQRGGNDEQFF
clone size: .; V gene: TRBV5-1; D gene: TRBD1; J gene: TRBJ1-2; CDR3 DNA: TGCGCCAGCAGCTCGGGTACTGCGACAGGGGACCGGGGCTACACCTTC; CDR3 protein: CASSSGTATGDRGYTF